Here is one T cell receptor (beta chain) with its context. These data originate in a study of blood T cell repertoires in COVID-19. Overall study: The United States, Italy and Spain provided the acute and convalescent COVID-19 samples. The analysed material was cDNA or gDNA that came from T cells, B-cell-depleted T cells, or PBMCs.

The authors' processing: Estimation of nucleated cell counts was performed using reference gene primer amplification. The protocol was immunoSEQ multiplex PCR, while the TCRdb copy is restricted to in-frame clones and leaves out a portion. Clone size and the V and J calls come from that table; the DNA yielded D and trimming. The sample lists roughly 13,000 clones, 90% seen once, with over 8% in the top ten. Germline assignment: CDR1 SGHRS and CDR2 YFSETQ. This CDR3 contains 16 residues. V gave up 4 bases and J gave up 6 bases; unmatched junction bases: 8. The material sequenced was peripheral blood. This chain connects TRBV5-1 to TRBJ1-6, with 9 bases fitting TRBD1. This TCR was sampled from a human donor in a cohort sampled during active COVID-19. CDR3 DNA: TGCGCCAGCAGCCTAGACCCGACAGGGGGTAATTCACCCCTCCACTTT. This codes for CASSLDPTGGNSPLHF.